The 6 T cell receptor beta chains in this list originate from one sample, sequenced in a study of blood T cell repertoires in COVID-19. The repertoire was sequenced with immunoSEQ multiplex PCR; TCRdb's copy has only in-frame clones and lacks some. The data contain roughly 42,000 clones, 70% to 90% of them singletons. Sequences were obtained from peripheral blood. These receptors originate from a human donor in a cohort sampled during active COVID-19.

V usage is TRBV7-3 and J usage is TRBJ2-1; 9 bases fit TRBD1. The germline gives CDR1 SGHTA, CDR2 FQGTGA. CDR3 length: 17 residues. V lost 5 bases and J lost 8; bases outside the gene matches: 16. CDR3 sequence reads: CASSHGAGTGFADEQFF. The CDR3 coding sequence is TGTGCCAGCAGCCACGGCGCGGGGACAGGGTTCGCAGATGAGCAGTTCTTC.

The chain combines TRBV5-1 with TRBJ1-6; 11 bases fit TRBD1. This CDR3 has 14 amino acids. The germline V gene has CDR1 SGHRS and CDR2 YFSETQ. Trimming took 2 bases from V and 9 from J; bases not matched to a gene: 1. CDR3 sequence: CASSLGQGASPLHF. CDR3 DNA: TGCGCCAGCAGCTTAGGACAGGGGGCTTCACCCCTCCACTTT.

The V gene is TRBV3-1 (or the pseudogene TRBV3-2), the J gene TRBJ2-3, with TRBD2 as a possible D gene (6 bases). The CDR3 has 16 amino acids. V lost 4 bases, J lost 4 bases, and 18 bases lay in between. Germline assignment: CDR1 LGHDT and CDR2 YNNKEL (reference sequence). The CDR3: CASSPHPGGPSDTQYF. CDR3 coding DNA: TGTGCCAGCAGCCCCCATCCTGGAGGGCCATCAGATACGCAGTATTTT.

The rearrangement uses TRBV7-5 and TRBJ2-7; TRBD1, the D gene given by the table, was not confirmed from the DNA. TRBV7-5 is described as a pseudogene. The CDR3 covers 18 residues. The CDR3 is CVRSPPLPGTGGTYEQYF. The CDR3 nucleotides are TGTGTCAGAAGCCCTCCTCTCCCCGGGACAGGTGGAACCTACGAGCAGTACTTC.

The chain couples TRBV19 to TRBJ1-2, with D maybe TRBD1 (6 bases). This CDR3 region has 12 residues. Germline V lookup: CDR1 LNHDA, CDR2 SQIVND (reference sequence). V lost 7 bases and J 5 bases, leaving 11 bases between the germline ends. The CDR3 nucleotides are TGTGCCAGTAATTTCCAGGGGTATGGCTACACCTTC. Its translation: CASNFQGYGYTF.

This sequence joins TRBV7-2 and TRBJ2-7; no clear D gene. The ends were cut back, 0 bases at V and 7 bases at J, with 10 bases in the middle. The CDR3 covers 13 residues. Germline lookup yields CDR1 SGHTA and CDR2 FQGNSA. CDR3 residues: CASSLALDWEQYF. CDR3 DNA: TGTGCCAGCAGCTTAGCGCTAGACTGGGAGCAGTACTTC.